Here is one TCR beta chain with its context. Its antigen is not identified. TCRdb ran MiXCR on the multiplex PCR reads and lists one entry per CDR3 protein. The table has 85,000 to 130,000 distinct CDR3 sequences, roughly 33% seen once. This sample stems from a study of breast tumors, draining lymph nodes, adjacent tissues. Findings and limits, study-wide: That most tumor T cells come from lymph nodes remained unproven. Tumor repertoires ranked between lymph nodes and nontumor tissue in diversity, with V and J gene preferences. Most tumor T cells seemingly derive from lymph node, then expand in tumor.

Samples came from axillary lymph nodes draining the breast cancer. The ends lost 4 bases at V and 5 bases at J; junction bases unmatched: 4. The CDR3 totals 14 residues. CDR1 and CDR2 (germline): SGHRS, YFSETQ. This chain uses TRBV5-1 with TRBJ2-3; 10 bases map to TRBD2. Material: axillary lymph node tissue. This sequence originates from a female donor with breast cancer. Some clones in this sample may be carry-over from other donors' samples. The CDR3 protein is CASSVGTSVDTQYF. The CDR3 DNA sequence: TGCGCCAGCAGCGTTGGGACTAGCGTAGATACGCAGTATTTT.